This T cell receptor beta chain was recovered during a study of T cell responses to AZD1222 COVID-19 vaccine. Of note for this clone: Its antigen is currently unknown.

Profiled with immunoSEQ multiplex PCR; TCRdb holds only in-frame clones, not every one. The sample carries 130,000 or so clones, 85% to 95% recorded once. Study observations and caveats: The study reported that nearly half of spike-specific TCRs target unmutated variant regions.

The sequenced sample was peripheral blood, obtained on day 0 of AZD1222 vaccination. The clonotype comes from an adult in good health.

CDR3 nucleotide sequence: TGTGCCTGGAGTGGAGTAGCGGGTACAGATACGCAGTATTTT. Protein sequence: CAWSGVAGTDTQYF. The chain joins TRBV30 to TRBJ2-3, with 7 bases aligning to TRBD2. This CDR3 has 14 residues. J gave up 3 bases and V 1 base, and 4 bases lay outside the gene matches. In germline, CDR1 is GTSNPN, CDR2 SVGIG (reference sequence).